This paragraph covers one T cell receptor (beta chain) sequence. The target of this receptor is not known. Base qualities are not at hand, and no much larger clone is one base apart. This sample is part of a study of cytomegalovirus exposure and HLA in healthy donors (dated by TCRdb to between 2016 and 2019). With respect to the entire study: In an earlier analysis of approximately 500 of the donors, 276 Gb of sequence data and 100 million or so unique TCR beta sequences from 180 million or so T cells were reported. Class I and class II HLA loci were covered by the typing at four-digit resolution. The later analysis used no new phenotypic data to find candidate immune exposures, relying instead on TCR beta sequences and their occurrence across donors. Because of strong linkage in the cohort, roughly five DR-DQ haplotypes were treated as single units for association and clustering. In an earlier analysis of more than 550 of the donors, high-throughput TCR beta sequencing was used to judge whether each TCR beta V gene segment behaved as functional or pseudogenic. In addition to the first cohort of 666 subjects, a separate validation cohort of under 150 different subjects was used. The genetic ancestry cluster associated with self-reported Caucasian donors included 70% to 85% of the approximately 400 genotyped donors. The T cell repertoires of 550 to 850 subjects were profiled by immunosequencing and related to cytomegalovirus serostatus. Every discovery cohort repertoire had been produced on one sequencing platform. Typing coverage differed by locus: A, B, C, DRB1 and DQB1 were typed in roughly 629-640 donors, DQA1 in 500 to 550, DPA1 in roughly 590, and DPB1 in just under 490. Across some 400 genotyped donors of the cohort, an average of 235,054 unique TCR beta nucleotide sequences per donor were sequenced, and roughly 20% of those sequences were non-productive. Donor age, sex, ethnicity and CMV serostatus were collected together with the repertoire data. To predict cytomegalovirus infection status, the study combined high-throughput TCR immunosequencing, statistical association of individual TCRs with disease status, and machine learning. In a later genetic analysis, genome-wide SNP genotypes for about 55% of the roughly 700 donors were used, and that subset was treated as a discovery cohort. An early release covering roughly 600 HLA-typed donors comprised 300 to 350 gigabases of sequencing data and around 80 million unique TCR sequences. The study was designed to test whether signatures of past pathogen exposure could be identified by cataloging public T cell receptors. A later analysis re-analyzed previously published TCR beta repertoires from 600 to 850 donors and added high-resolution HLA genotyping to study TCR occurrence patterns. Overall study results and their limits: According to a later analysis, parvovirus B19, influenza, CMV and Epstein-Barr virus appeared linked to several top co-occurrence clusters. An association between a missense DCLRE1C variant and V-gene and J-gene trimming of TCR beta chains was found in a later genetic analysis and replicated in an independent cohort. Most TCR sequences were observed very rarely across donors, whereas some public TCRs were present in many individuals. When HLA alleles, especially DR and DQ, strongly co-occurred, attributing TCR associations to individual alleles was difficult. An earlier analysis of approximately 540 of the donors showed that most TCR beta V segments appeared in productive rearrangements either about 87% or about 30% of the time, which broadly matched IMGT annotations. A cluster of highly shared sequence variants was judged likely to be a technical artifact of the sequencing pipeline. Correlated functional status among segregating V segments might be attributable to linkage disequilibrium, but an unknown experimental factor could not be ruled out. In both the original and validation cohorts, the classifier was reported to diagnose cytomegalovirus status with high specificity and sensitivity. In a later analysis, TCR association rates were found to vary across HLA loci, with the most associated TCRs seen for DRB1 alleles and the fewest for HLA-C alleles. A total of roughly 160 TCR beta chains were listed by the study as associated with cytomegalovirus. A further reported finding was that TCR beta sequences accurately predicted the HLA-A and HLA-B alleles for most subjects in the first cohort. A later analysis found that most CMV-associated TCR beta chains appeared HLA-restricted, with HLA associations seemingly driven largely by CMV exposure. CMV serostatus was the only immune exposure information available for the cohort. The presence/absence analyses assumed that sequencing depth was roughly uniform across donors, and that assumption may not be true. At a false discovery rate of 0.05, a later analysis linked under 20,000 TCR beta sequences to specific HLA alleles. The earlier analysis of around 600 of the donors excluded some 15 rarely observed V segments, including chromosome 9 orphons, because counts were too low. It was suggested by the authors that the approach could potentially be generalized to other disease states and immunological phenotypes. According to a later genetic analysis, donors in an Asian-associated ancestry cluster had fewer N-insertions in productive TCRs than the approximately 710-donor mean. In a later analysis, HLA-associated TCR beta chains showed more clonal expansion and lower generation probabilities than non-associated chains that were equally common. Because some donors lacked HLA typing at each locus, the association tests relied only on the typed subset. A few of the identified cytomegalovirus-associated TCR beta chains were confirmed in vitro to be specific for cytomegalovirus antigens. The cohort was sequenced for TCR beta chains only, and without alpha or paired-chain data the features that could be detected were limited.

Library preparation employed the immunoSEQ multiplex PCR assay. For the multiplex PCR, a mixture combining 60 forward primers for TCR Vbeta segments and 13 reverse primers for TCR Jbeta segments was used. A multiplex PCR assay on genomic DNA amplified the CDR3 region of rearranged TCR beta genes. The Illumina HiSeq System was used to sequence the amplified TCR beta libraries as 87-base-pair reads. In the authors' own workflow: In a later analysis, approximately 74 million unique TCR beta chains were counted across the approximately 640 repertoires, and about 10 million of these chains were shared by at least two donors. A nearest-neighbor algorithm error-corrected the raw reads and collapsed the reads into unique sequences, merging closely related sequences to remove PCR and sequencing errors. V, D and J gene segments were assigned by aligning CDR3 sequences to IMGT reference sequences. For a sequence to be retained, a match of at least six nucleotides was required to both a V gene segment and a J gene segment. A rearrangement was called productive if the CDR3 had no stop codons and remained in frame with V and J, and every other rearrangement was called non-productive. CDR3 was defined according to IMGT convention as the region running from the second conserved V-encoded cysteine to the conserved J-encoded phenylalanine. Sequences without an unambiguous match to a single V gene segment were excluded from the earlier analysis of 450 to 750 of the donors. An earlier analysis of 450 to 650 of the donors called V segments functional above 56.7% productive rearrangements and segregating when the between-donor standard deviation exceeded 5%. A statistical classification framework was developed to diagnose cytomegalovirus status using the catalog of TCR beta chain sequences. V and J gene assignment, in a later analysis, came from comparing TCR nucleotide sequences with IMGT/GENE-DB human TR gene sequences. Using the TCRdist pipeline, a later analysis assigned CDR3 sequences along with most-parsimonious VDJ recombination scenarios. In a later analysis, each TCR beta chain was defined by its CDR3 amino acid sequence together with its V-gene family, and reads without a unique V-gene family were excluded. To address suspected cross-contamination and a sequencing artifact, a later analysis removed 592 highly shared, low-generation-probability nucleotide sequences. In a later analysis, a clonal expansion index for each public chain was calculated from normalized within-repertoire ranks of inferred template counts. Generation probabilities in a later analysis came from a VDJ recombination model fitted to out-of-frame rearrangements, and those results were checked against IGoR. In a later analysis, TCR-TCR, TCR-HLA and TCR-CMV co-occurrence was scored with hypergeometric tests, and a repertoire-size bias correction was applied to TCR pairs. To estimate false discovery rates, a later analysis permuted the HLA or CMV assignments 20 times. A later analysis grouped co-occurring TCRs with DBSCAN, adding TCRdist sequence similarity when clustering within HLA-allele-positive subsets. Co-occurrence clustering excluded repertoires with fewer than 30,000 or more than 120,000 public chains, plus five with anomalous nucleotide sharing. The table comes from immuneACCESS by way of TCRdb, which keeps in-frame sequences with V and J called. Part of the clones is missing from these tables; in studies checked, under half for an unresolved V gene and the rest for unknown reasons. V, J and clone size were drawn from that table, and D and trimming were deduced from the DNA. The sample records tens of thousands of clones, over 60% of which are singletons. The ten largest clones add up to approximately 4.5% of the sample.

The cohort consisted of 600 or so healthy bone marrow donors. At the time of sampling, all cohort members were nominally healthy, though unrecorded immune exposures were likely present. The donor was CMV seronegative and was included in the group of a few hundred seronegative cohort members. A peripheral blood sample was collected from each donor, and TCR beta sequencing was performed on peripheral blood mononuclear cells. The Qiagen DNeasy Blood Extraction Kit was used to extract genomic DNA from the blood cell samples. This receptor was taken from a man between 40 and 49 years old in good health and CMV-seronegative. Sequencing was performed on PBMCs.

The DNA sequence is given as TGCGCCAGCAGCCTCGGGACAGGCTATACCTACGAGCAGTACTTC. Its protein is CASSLGTGYTYEQYF. This chain joins TRBV5-1 to TRBJ2-7; the junction holds 8 bases that match TRBD1. The CDR3 numbers 15 residues from cysteine through phenylalanine. Kept here is only the CDR3 DNA, which spans 45 bases and is read in frame from base 1. From the germline V gene, CDR1 is SGHRS and CDR2 is YFSETQ. After removal of 4 bases from V and 2 bases from J, the junction retains 8 bases not matched to a gene.